This T cell receptor beta chain is drawn from a study of blood T cell repertoires in COVID-19. About the study: Nucleic acid was either cDNA or gDNA, and it came from T cells, B-cell-depleted T cells, or PBMCs.

CDR3 length equals 15 residues. Trimming stripped 4 bases from V and 2 bases from J, with 15 bases between. CDR1 is SGHRS, CDR2 YFSETQ, per germline. In the original workflow: Scientists estimated how many nucleated cells there were by amplifying reference gene primers. Repertoires were generated with immunoSEQ multiplex PCR, while TCRdb's copy carries only in-frame clones and drops some. The V and J calls and clone size are taken from that table; D and trimming were inferred from the DNA. The sample has approximately 300,000 clones; roughly 88% are singletons. The Seattle patients, enrolled during active infection, were followed longitudinally.

This TCR derives from a human donor with COVID-19, enrolled during active disease. The donor label of this sample is uncertain. This rearrangement joins TRBV5-1 to TRBJ1-2, with a weak D call TRBD1 (6 bases). Source material: peripheral blood. CDR3 sequence (DNA): TGCGCCAGCAGCATACAGGGCGGACCCAACTATGGCTACACCTTC. Translation gives CASSIQGGPNYGYTF.